These T cell receptor beta chains were read from a single sample in a study of PD-1 blockade in classical Hodgkin lymphoma. Method: immunoSEQ multiplex PCR; TCRdb's copy keeps in-frame clones and lacks some. Altogether tens of thousands of clones are present, about 86% being singletons, with the ten largest covering approximately 0.81%. Sample: CD4+ T cells from blood, taken before the fourth cycle of nivolumab. The origin of the receptors is a human donor with classical Hodgkin lymphoma. CDR3s include the opening cysteine and the closing phenylalanine or tryptophan. The D gene is left open where the match is weak. The listing skips clone size in some rows; elsewhere it reads once, few, many or a size class.

J: TRBJ2-4
V: TRBV19
size: NA
D: NA
CDR3: CATQDSLAKNIQYF
DNA: TGTGCCACCCAGGACAGTTTAGCCAAAAACATTCAGTACTTC

J: TRBJ2-2
V: TRBV6-5
size: NA
D: TRBD2
CDR3: CASSAPGRDTGELFF
DNA: TGTGCCAGCAGTGCTCCCGGGAGGGACACCGGGGAGCTGTTTTTT

J: TRBJ1-5
V: TRBV19
size: NA
D: NA
CDR3: CASSIGTHSNQPQHF
DNA: TGTGCCAGTAGTATAGGGACACATAGCAATCAGCCCCAGCATTTT

J: TRBJ1-5
V: TRBV6-4
size: NA
D: NA
CDR3: CASGRWGPVNQPQHF
DNA: TGTGCCAGCGGCCGCTGGGGTCCGGTGAATCAGCCCCAGCATTTT

J: TRBJ2-7
V: TRBV2
size: NA
D: TRBD1
CDR3: CATQGGDRGRVYEQYF
DNA: TGTGCCACTCAAGGGGGCGACAGGGGGCGAGTATACGAGCAGTACTTC

J: TRBJ1-1
V: TRBV20-1
size: NA
D: NA
CDR3: CSASAKHEAFF
DNA: TGCAGTGCTAGCGCGAAGCATGAAGCTTTCTTT

J: TRBJ1-5
V: TRBV6-1
size: NA
D: NA
CDR3: CASSEEINQPQHF
DNA: TGTGCCAGCAGTGAAGAGATCAATCAGCCCCAGCATTTT

J: TRBJ1-1
V: TRBV11-3
size: NA
D: NA
CDR3: CASSPGPGGAFF
DNA: TGTGCCAGCAGCCCGGGGCCCGGGGGGGCTTTCTTT

J: TRBJ2-3
V: TRBV9
size: NA
D: NA
CDR3: CASNRFELTDSTDTQYF
DNA: TGTGCCAGCAACCGGTTTGAATTAACGGACAGCACAGATACGCAGTATTTT

J: TRBJ1-2
V: TRBV7-8
size: NA
D: NA
CDR3: CASSLGGGYTF
DNA: TGTGCCAGCAGCTTAGGGGGCGGCTACACCTTC

J: TRBJ1-3
V: TRBV21-1
size: NA
D: NA
CDR3: CASSRPRVQGKGNTIYF
DNA: TGTGCCAGCAGCAGACCGAGGGTACAGGGCAAGGGAAACACCATATATTTT

J: TRBJ1-1
V: TRBV28
size: few
D: NA
CDR3: CASSLEDTEAFF
DNA: TGTGCCAGCAGTTTAGAGGACACTGAAGCTTTCTTT